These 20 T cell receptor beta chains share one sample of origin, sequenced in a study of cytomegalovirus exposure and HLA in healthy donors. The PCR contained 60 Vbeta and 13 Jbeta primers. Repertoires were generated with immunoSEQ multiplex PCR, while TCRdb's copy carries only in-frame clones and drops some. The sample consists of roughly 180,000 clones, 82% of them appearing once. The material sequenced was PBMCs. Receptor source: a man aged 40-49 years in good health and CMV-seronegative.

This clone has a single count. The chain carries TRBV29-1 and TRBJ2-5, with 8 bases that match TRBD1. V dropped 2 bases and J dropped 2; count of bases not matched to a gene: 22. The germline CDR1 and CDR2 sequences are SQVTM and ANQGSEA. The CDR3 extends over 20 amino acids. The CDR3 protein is CSVELRGRGRNSVEQETQYF. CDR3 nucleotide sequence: TGCAGCGTTGAATTACGGGGCAGGGGGCGGAATTCGGTGGAGCAAGAGACCCAGTACTTC.

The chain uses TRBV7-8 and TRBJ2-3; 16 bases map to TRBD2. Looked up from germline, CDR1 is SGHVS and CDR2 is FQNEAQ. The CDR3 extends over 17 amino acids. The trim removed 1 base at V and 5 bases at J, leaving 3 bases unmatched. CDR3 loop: CASSLGGLAGGRDTQYF. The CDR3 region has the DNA TGTGCCAGCAGCTTAGGGGGACTAGCGGGGGGGCGAGATACGCAGTATTTT.

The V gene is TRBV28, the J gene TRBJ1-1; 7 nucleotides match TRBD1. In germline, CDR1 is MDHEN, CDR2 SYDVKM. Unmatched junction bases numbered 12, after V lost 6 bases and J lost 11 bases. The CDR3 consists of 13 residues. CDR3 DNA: TGTGCCAGCAGGGATGACAGGGTAGATCGGGCTTTCTTT. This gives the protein CASRDDRVDRAFF.

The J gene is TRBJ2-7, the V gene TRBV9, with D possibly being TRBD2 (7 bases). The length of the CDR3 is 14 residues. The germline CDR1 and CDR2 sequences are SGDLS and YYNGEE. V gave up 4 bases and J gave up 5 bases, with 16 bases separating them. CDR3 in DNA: TGTGCCAGCAGCTCCCTGGGGGGGGCCCACGAGCAGTACTTC. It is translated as CASSSLGGAHEQYF.

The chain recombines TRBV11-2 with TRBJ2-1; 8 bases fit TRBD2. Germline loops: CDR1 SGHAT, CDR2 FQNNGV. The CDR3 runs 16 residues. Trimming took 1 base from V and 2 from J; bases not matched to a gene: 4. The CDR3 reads CASSLGGAGAYNEQFF. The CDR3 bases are TGTGCCAGCAGCTTAGGGGGAGCGGGGGCCTACAATGAGCAGTTCTTC.

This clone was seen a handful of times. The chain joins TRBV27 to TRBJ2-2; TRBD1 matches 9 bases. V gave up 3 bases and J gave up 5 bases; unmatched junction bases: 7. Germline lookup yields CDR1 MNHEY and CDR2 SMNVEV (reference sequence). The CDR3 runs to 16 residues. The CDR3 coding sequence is TGTGCCAGCAGTTTCCACACCGGGACAGGGACCGGGGAGCTGTTTTTT. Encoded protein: CASSFHTGTGTGELFF.

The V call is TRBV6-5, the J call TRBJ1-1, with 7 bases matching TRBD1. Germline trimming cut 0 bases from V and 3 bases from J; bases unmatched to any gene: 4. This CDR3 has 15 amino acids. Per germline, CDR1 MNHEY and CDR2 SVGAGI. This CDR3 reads CASSYSNRGYTEAFF. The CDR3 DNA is TGTGCCAGCAGTTACTCGAACAGGGGTTACACTGAAGCTTTCTTT.

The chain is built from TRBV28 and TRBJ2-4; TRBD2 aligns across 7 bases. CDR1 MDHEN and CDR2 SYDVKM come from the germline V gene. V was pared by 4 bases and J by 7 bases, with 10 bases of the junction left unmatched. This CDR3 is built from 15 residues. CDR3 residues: CASSSNGGRRNIQYF. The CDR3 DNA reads TGTGCCAGCAGTTCGAACGGGGGGAGGAGGAACATTCAGTACTTC.

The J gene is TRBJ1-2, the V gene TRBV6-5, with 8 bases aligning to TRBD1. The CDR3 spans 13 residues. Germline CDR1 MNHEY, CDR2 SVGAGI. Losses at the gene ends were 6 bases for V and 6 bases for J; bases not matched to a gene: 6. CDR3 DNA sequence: TGTGCCAGCAGGCAACAGGGGGAAAATGGCTACACCTTC. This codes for CASRQQGENGYTF.

CDR3 DNA: TGCGCCAGCAGCCAAGAGGACATCGTACCCAACATTCAGTACTTC. This codes for CASSQEDIVPNIQYF. The gene calls are TRBV4-3 and TRBJ2-4; D perhaps matches TRBD1 (5 bases). This CDR3 contains 15 residues. The V end was cut by 0 bases, the J end by 7 bases, with 13 bases between. CDR1 is LGHNA, CDR2 YSLEER, per germline.

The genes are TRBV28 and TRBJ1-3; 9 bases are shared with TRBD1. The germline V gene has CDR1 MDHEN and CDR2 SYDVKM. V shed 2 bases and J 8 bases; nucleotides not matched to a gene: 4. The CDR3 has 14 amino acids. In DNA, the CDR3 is TGTGCCAGCAGTTTAATACAGGGGGCCCACACCATATATTTT. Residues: CASSLIQGAHTIYF.

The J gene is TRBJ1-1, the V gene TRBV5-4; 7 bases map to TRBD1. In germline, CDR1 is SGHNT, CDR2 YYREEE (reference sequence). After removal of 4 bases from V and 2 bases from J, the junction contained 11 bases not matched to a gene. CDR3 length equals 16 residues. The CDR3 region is CASSPGTAKPNTEAFF. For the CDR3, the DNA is TGTGCCAGCAGCCCCGGGACAGCTAAACCAAACACTGAAGCTTTCTTT.

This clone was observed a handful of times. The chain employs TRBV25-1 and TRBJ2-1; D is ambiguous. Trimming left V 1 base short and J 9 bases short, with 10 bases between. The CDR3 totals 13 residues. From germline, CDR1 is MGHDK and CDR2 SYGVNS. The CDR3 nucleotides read TGTGCCAGCAGTGAATCACCAGCTAGTGAGCAGTTCTTC. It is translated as CASSESPASEQFF.

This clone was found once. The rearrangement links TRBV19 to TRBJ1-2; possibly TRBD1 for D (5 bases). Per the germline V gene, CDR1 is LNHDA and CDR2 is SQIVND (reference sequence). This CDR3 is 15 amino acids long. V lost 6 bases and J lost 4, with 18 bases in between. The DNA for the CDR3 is TGTGCCAGTAGATCCGTTGGGGCAGGGCCCTATGGCTACACCTTC. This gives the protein CASRSVGAGPYGYTF.

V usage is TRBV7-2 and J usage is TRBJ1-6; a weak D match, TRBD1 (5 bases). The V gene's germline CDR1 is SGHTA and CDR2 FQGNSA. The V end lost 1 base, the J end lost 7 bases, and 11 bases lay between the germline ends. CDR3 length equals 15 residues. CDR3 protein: CASSLVDGGNSPLHF. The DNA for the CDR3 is TGTGCCAGCAGCTTAGTCGATGGGGGGAATTCACCCCTCCACTTT.

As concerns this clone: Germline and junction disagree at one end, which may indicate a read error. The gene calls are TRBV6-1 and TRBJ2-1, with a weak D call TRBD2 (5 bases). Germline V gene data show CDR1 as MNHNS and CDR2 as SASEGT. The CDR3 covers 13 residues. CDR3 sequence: CACSVWTDNEQFF. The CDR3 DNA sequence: TGTGCCTGCAGTGTCTGGACTGACAATGAGCAGTTCTTC.

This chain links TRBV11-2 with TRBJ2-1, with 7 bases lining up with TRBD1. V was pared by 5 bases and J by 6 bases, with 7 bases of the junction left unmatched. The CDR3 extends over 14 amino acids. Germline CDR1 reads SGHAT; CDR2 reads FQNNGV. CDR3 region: CASSTRQGTNEQFF. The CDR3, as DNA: TGTGCCAGCAGCACCCGACAGGGAACCAATGAGCAGTTCTTC.

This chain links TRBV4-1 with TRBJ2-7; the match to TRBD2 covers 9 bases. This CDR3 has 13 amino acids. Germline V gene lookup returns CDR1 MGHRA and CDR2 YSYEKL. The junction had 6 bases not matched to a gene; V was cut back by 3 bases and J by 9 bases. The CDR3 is CASSQELAGWQYF. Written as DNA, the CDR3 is TGCGCCAGCAGCCAGGAACTAGCGGGCTGGCAGTACTTC.

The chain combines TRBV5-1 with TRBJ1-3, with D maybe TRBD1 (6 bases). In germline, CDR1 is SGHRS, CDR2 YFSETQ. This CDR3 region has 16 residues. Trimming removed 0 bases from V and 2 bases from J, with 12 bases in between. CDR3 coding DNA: TGCGCCAGCAGCTTGGCCGCAACAGGGACTGGAAACACCATATATTTT. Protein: CASSLAATGTGNTIYF. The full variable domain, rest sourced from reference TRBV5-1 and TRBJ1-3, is KAGVTQTPRYLIKTRGQQVTLSCSPISGHRSVSWYQQTPGQGLQFLFEYFSETQRNKGNFPGRFSGRQFSNSRSEMNVSTLELGDSALYLCASSLAATGTGNTIYFGEGSWLTVV.

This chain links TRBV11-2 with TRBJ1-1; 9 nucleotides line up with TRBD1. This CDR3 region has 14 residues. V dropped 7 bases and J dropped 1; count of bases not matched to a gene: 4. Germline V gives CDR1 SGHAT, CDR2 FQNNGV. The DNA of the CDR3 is TGTGCCAGCAAGCTGGGACAGGGGAACACTGAAGCTTTCTTT. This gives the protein CASKLGQGNTEAFF.